These 13 T cell receptor beta chains were all obtained from the same sample, sequenced in a study of shared clonotypes between healthy human individuals. Clones were sequenced by immunoSEQ multiplex PCR, and TCRdb holds only the in-frame ones, with some missing. The sample lists about 1.5 million clones, roughly 96% occurring once. The sample was naive CD4+ T cells sorted from blood. The subset: CD45RA+ positively selected. The receptor source for this set is a man aged 25-40 years in good health.

V and J are TRBV11-2 and TRBJ2-2; D unclear. CDR1 and CDR2 (germline): SGHAT, FQNNGV. V shed 4 bases and J shed 0 bases, with 15 bases lying between them. CDR3 length: 17 residues. CDR3 bases: TGTGCCAGCAGCTCTTACTTTTCGGCAGCGAACACCGGGGAGCTGTTTTTT. Its protein product is CASSSYFSAANTGELFF.

V is TRBV6-6 and J is TRBJ2-2; 13 nucleotides line up with TRBD2. V lost 6 bases, J lost 1 base, and 2 bases stayed unmatched. The germline V gene encodes CDR1 MNHNY and CDR2 SVGAGI (reference sequence). CDR3 length equals 16 residues. CDR3 sequence: CASSRLAGGNTGELFF. CDR3 nucleotide sequence: TGTGCCAGCAGCAGACTAGCGGGAGGGAACACCGGGGAGCTGTTTTTT.

The V gene is TRBV28, the J gene TRBJ2-3; D call uncertain. Germline assignment: CDR1 MDHEN and CDR2 SYDVKM. CDR3 length equals 12 residues. V was pared by 4 bases and J by 6 bases, with 8 bases between. CDR3 coding DNA: TGTGCCAGCAGTTATAGCCTGGATACGCAGTATTTT. Translated: CASSYSLDTQYF. Full variable domain (remainder filled in from reference TRBV28 and TRBJ2-3): DVKVTQSSRYLVKRTGEKVFLECVQDMDHENMFWYRQDPGLGLRLIYFSYDVKMKEKGDIPEGYSVSREKKERFSLILESASTNQTSMYLCASSYSLDTQYFGPGTRLTVL.

The chain recombines TRBV5-1 with TRBJ2-5, with 9 bases that match TRBD1. CDR1 is SGHRS and CDR2 is YFSETQ in the germline V gene. The V and J ends lost 4 bases and 5 bases, in that order; junction bases with no gene match: 12. This CDR3 has 16 amino acids. The CDR3 region is CASSPLWGQGGETQYF. CDR3 DNA: TGCGCCAGCAGCCCCTTGTGGGGACAGGGTGGGGAGACCCAGTACTTC. Drawing the rest from reference TRBV5-1 and TRBJ2-5, the complete variable domain is KAGVTQTPRYLIKTRGQQVTLSCSPISGHRSVSWYQQTPGQGLQFLFEYFSETQRNKGNFPGRFSGRQFSNSRSEMNVSTLELGDSALYLCASSPLWGQGGETQYFGPGTRLLVL.

This sequence joins TRBV5-1 and TRBJ2-3, with 13 bases lining up with TRBD2. CDR3 length equals 18 residues. Looked up from germline, CDR1 is SGHRS and CDR2 is YFSETQ. Trimming took 3 bases from V and 0 from J; bases not matched to a gene: 7. The CDR3 DNA follows: TGCGCCAGCAGCTGGGGACTAGCGGGGTTTTCTAGCACAGATACGCAGTATTTT. The encoded protein is CASSWGLAGFSSTDTQYF.

This rearrangement joins TRBV5-1 to TRBJ1-1; D might be TRBD1 (6 bases). Germline CDR1 reads SGHRS; CDR2 reads YFSETQ. The CDR3 sequence is 15 residues long. V lost 4 bases to trimming and J lost 1 base, with 14 bases between them. CDR3 nucleotide sequence: TGCGCCAGCAGCCAGACCGGGACACGGAACACTGAAGCTTTCTTT. This codes for CASSQTGTRNTEAFF.

CDR3 loop: CASSSRGDRGLAQPQHF. The DNA of the CDR3 is TGTGCCAGCAGCTCGAGGGGGGACAGGGGCCTAGCTCAGCCCCAGCATTTT. J is TRBJ1-5 and V is TRBV28, with 10 bases aligning to TRBD1. This CDR3 contains 17 residues. After removal of 6 bases from V and 6 bases from J, the junction contained 14 bases not matched to a gene. Germline V gene lookup returns CDR1 MDHEN and CDR2 SYDVKM. The whole variable domain, filled in from reference TRBV28 and TRBJ1-5, reads DVKVTQSSRYLVKRTGEKVFLECVQDMDHENMFWYRQDPGLGLRLIYFSYDVKMKEKGDIPEGYSVSREKKERFSLILESASTNQTSMYLCASSSRGDRGLAQPQHFGDGTRLSIL.

The chain recombines TRBV6-1 with TRBJ2-6; D unresolved. Germline V gene sequence: CDR1 MNHNS, CDR2 SASEGT. The CDR3 length is 15 residues. Trimming left V 5 bases short and J 7 bases short, with 15 bases between. As DNA, the CDR3 is TGTGCCAGCAGTCTTTTAACGCGGCACGCCAACGTCCTGACTTTC. Translating gives CASSLLTRHANVLTF.

This chain links TRBV28 with TRBJ2-7, with 10 bases lining up with TRBD1. Germline-derived CDR1 and CDR2 are MDHEN and SYDVKM. The CDR3 runs to 15 residues. Trimming at V came to 5 bases and at J to 6 bases, leaving 10 bases not matched to a gene. CDR3 bases: TGTGCCAGCAGTCGACCGGGACAGGGGAGAACCGAGCAGTACTTC. The encoded protein is CASSRPGQGRTEQYF.

The J gene is TRBJ1-4, the V gene TRBV7-6; TRBD1 might be the D (5 bases). This CDR3 is built from 16 residues. With 5 bases removed from V and 0 bases from J, the gap between germline ends came to 13 bases. CDR1 is SGHVS, CDR2 FNYEAQ, per germline. CDR3 nucleotides: TGTGCCAGCAGCGCAACAGGCCTTGCAACTAATGAAAAACTGTTTTTT. Translating gives CASSATGLATNEKLFF.

V is TRBV10-3 and J is TRBJ2-7, with a weak D call TRBD1 (5 bases). The CDR3 runs to 13 residues. Trimming left V 6 bases short and J 0 bases short, with 9 bases between. The germline CDR1 and CDR2 sequences are ENHRY and SYGVKD. CDR3 DNA: TGTGCCATCAGCCCGACAGACTCCTACGAGCAGTACTTC. Its protein product is CAISPTDSYEQYF.

The chain recombines TRBV19 with TRBJ1-2; D perhaps matches TRBD1 (6 bases). The V gene's germline CDR1 is LNHDA and CDR2 SQIVND (reference sequence). CDR3 length: 15 amino acids. Trimming took off 7 bases at V and 6 bases at J, with 21 bases between the two ends. As DNA, the CDR3 is TGTGCCAGTACGGTAGTCGGGGGCGAGTCAGATGGCTACACCTTC. The encoded protein is CASTVVGGESDGYTF.

The rearrangement links TRBV7-8 to TRBJ2-2; 12 nucleotides align to TRBD2. Germline values: CDR1 SGHVS, CDR2 FQNEAQ. The CDR3 length is 18 residues. Trimming cost V 5 bases and J 5 bases; bases outside gene matches: 12. The CDR3 loop reads CASSPRTSGIRGTGELFF. For the CDR3, the DNA is TGTGCCAGCAGCCCGAGGACTAGCGGGATCAGGGGGACCGGGGAGCTGTTTTTT.